The sequence of this TCR beta chain was determined in a study of CD8 T cells in Susac syndrome (dated by TCRdb to between 2019 and 2020). In terms of the full investigation: Repertoire sequencing was used to test whether CD8+ T cell activation and differentiation in Susac syndrome was antigen driven. The clonality of the CD8+ T cell repertoire was compared across more than 9 healthy donors, roughly 14 Susac syndrome patients and about 16 multiple sclerosis patients.

In the germline V gene (reference sequence), CDR1 corresponds to PRHDT and CDR2 to FYEKMQ. Clipping removes 4 bases from V and 8 bases from J, with 9 as the unmatched junction base count. The CDR3, cysteine through phenylalanine, is 14 amino acids long. The DNA shown is the 42-base CDR3, in frame from base 1. RNA was extracted using the RNeasy kit, and about 0.45 to 1 microgram was reverse transcribed with random hexamers. The immunoSEQ multiplex PCR assay, covering 54 Vbeta and 13 Jbeta segments, was used to amplify TCR beta CDR3 regions. To correct PCR amplification bias, a synthetic template baseline was used for both primer optimization and computational correction. The authors processed their data as follows. Reads were annotated to V, D and J genes according to IMGT and were analyzed with immunoSEQ Analyzer, with only productive sequences retained. Clonality was calculated as one minus the Shannon entropy normalized by log2 of the number of productive unique sequences. For each patient and control, public and private clones were evaluated within the 100 most prevalent clones. A clone was defined as Susac-specific if it was absent from the healthy and MS cohorts, from about 1,100 published viral clones and from other ImmuneACCESS disease sequences. TCRdb reprocessing: public reads trimmed at Q25 with fastp, clones called with MiXCR, in-frame beta chains kept. Each CDR3 protein appears once, grouped with its most common genes and DNA. TCRdb, rather than the study authors, made the V and J calls. The sample profile shows approximately 220,000 distinct CDR3 sequences; more than 85% of them were found once. The top ten clones comprise about 0.12% of the sample.

High-throughput TCR beta sequencing profiled peripheral blood CD8+ and CD4+ T cells from healthy donors, Susac syndrome patients and multiple sclerosis patients. Treatment-naive patients with stable or active relapsing-remitting disease fulfilling revised McDonald criteria were used as multiple sclerosis controls. CD8+ TEMRA cells were enriched by FACS, while bulk CD8+ and CD4+ T cells were purified by magnetic negative isolation. Blood was drawn into EDTA tubes, processed within 24 hours, and PBMCs were isolated by density gradient centrifugation. PBMCs intended for TCR sequencing were frozen in liquid nitrogen and were later thawed in a 37 degrees C water bath. The sorted or isolated CD4+, CD8+ and CD8+ TEMRA cells had a purity of 90% or higher. This clonotype appeared once. It lacks a known antigen. No much larger clonotype is one base removed from it; base qualities were not supplied. One read alone is a weak basis.

The investigation overall reported the following: The number of individuals in the TCR sequencing and HLA analysis was acknowledged as relatively small.

The sequence joins TRBV13 to TRBJ1-2; 8 central bases correspond to TRBD1. The TCR originated in a human donor with multiple sclerosis. Sample: CD8+ T cells from PBMCs. In nucleotides, the sequence is TGTGCCAGCAGCTCGATGACAGGGGTGGTCGGCTACACCTTC. Its product reads: CASSSMTGVVGYTF.